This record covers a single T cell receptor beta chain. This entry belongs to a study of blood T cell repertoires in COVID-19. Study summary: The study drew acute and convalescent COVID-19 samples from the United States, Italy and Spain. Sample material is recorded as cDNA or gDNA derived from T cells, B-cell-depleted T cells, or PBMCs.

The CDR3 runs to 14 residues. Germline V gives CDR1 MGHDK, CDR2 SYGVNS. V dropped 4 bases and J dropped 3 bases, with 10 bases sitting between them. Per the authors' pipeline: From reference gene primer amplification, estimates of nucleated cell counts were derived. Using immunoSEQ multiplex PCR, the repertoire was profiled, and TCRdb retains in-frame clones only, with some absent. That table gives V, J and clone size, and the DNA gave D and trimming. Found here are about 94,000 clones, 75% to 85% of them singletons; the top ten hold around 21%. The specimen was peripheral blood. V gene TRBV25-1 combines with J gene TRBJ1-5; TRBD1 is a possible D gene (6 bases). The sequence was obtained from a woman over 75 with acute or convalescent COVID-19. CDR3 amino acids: CASSGTALNQPQHF. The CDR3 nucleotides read TGTGCCAGCAGTGGGACAGCCCTCAATCAGCCCCAGCATTTT.